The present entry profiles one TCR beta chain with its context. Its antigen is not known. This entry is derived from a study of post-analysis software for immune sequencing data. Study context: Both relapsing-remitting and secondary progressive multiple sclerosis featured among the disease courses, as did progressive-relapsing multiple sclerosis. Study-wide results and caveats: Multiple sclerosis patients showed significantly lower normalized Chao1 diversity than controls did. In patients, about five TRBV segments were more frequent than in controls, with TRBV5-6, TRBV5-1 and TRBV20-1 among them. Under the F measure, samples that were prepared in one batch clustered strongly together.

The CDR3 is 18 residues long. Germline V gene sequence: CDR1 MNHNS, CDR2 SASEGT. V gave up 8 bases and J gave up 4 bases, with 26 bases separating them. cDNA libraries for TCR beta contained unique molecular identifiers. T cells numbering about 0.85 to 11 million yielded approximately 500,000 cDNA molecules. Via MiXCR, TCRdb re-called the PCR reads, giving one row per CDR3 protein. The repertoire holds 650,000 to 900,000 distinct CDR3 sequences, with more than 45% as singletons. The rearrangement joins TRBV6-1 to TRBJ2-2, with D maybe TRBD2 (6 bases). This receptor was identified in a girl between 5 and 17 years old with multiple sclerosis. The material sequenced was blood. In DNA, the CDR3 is TGTGCCAGCGCTCCCGATGGTTTAGCGGAGCTGGGCACCGGGGAGCTGTTTTTT. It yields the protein CASAPDGLAELGTGELFF.